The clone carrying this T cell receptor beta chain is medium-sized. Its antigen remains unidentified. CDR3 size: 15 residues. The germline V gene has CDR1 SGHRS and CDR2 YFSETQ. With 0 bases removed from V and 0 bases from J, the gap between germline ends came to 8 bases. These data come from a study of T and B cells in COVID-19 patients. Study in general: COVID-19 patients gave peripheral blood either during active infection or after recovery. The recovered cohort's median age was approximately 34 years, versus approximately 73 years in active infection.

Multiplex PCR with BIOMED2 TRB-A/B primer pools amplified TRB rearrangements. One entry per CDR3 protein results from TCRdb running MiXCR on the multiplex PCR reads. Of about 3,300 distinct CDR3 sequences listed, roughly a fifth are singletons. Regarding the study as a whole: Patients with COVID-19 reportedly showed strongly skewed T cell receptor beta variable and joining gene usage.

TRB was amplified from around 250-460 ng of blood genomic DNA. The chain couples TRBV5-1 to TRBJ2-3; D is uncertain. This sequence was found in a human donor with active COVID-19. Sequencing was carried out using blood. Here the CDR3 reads CASSLGGQSTDTQYF. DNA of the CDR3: TGCGCCAGCAGCTTGGGGGGTCAGAGCACAGATACGCAGTATTTT.